One and the same sample provided the 25 T cell receptor beta chains below, sequenced in a study of CD8+ T cells in alopecia areata. Extracted RNA was reverse transcribed into cDNA, the sequencing template. Sequenced by immunoSEQ multiplex PCR; TCRdb stores in-frame clones only, minus some. The table lists approximately 200,000 clones, around 60% of them singletons. Described treatment: oral pan-JAK inhibitor, 5-10 mg twice daily. The source was CD4+ T cells sorted from blood, collected at week 4, from a patient treated with tofacitinib. The receptors originated from a human donor with alopecia areata.

The chain joins TRBV25-1 to TRBJ2-7, with D possibly being TRBD1 (7 bases). There are 14 residues in the CDR3. Trimming pared 6 bases from V and 5 bases from J, leaving 17 bases between. CDR1 and CDR2 from the germline V gene are MGHDK and SYGVNS. As DNA, the CDR3 is TGTGCCAGCAGCGCAAGGGGCAGGGGGGACGAGCAGTACTTC. Amino acid sequence: CASSARGRGDEQYF.

This clone was seen once. The chain links TRBV7-2 to TRBJ1-1; D unclear. CDR1 is SGHTA, CDR2 FQGNSA, per germline. CDR3 length: 11 amino acids. Trimming cost V 5 bases and J 7 bases, with 8 bases left between them. CDR3 sequence (DNA): TGTGCCAGCAGCGACTCAATTGAAGCTTTCTTT. As protein: CASSDSIEAFF.

This clone was detected a few times. This sequence joins TRBV29-1 and TRBJ2-1, with 8 positions matching TRBD1. The germline CDR1 and CDR2 sequences are SQVTM and ANQGSEA. The V and J ends lost 5 bases and 4 bases, in that order; junction bases with no gene match: 4. The CDR3 runs to 13 residues. DNA of the CDR3: TGCAGCGTTACCGGACAGGGTTACAATGAGCAGTTCTTC. Its protein product is CSVTGQGYNEQFF.

The rearrangement uses TRBV29-1 and TRBJ1-2; 8 bases map to TRBD1. The CDR3 extends over 12 amino acids. Germline loops: CDR1 SQVTM, CDR2 ANQGSEA. J was trimmed by 3 bases and V by 3 bases; bases with no gene match: 0. The CDR3 is CSVEGQDYGYTF. The CDR3 nucleotides read TGCAGCGTTGAGGGACAGGACTATGGCTACACCTTC.

The chain has TRBV7-6 and TRBJ2-5; 14 nucleotides line up with TRBD2. V gave up 5 bases and J gave up 5 bases; unmatched junction bases: 7. The CDR3 loop spans 16 amino acids. Germline CDR1 is SGHVS and CDR2 is FNYEAQ. CDR3 nucleotides: TGTGCCAGCAGCCCGACTAGCGGGGGGGCCGGGGAGACCCAGTACTTC. Translation: CASSPTSGGAGETQYF.

The chain recombines TRBV5-1 with TRBJ2-6, with D possibly being TRBD1 (5 bases). Germline V CDR1 and CDR2: SGHRS, YFSETQ. V dropped 5 bases and J dropped 2 bases, with 11 bases sitting between them. This CDR3 contains 15 residues. The CDR3 DNA reads TGCGCCAGCAGTAGACAGAACACTGGGGCCAACGTCCTGACTTTC. Residues: CASSRQNTGANVLTF.

The table lists this clone with a few counts. V and J are TRBV29-1 and TRBJ2-1; unclear D gene. There are 8 residues in the CDR3. V lost 7 bases and J 12 bases, leaving 7 bases between the germline ends. CDR1 and CDR2 from the germline V gene are SQVTM and ANQGSEA. CDR3 amino acids: CSAQGQFF. Written as DNA, the CDR3 is TGCAGCGCCCAAGGGCAGTTCTTC.

The chain joins TRBV7-9 to TRBJ2-2; 11 positions match TRBD2. After removal of 10 bases from V and 2 bases from J, the junction contained 12 bases not matched to a gene. CDR1 SEHNR and CDR2 FQNEAQ come from the germline V gene (reference sequence). CDR3 size: 17 residues. The CDR3 sequence: CATNIWTSGHNTGELFF. In DNA form, the CDR3 reads TGTGCCACCAATATATGGACTAGCGGGCACAACACCGGGGAGCTGTTTTTT.

The sample holds a few counts of this clone. The chain employs TRBV5-1 and TRBJ2-2; no clear D. The length of the CDR3 is 14 residues. Deletions cut 5 bases from V and 1 base from J, with 9 bases between. In germline, CDR1 is SGHRS, CDR2 YFSETQ. The DNA for the CDR3 is TGCGCCAGCAGTCCGTCGTTGAACACCGGGGAGCTGTTTTTT. Protein product: CASSPSLNTGELFF.

The chain employs TRBV27 and TRBJ2-7; 7 bases map to TRBD1. Losses at the gene ends were 2 bases for V and 2 bases for J; bases not matched to a gene: 3. Germline V gene data show CDR1 as MNHEY and CDR2 as SMNVEV (reference sequence). This CDR3 spans 14 amino acids. This CDR3 reads CASSLGDRAYEQYF. The CDR3 DNA reads as TGTGCCAGCAGTTTAGGAGACAGGGCCTACGAGCAGTACTTC.

The chain links TRBV29-1 to TRBJ1-2, with 8 bases fitting TRBD1. The CDR3 runs to 14 residues. V was clipped by 2 bases and J by 4 bases; unmatched bases: 6. In germline, CDR1 is SQVTM, CDR2 ANQGSEA. This CDR3 reads CSVEQGARAYGYTF. The CDR3 coding sequence is TGCAGCGTTGAACAGGGGGCGCGAGCCTATGGCTACACCTTC.

The CDR3 spells CAWSVWDSTGQPQHF. In DNA, the CDR3 is TGTGCCTGGAGTGTTTGGGACTCCACAGGACAGCCCCAGCATTTT. The chain carries TRBV30 and TRBJ1-5; the D gene is possibly TRBD1 (5 bases). The CDR3 has 15 residues. V shed 0 bases and J shed 7 bases, with 16 bases lying between them. Germline values: CDR1 GTSNPN, CDR2 SVGIG (reference sequence).

This clone came up a few times. The V and J genes are TRBV30 and TRBJ2-3; no reliable D call. Germline lookup yields CDR1 GTSNPN and CDR2 SVGIG (reference sequence). This CDR3 is 11 amino acids long. CDR3 DNA: TGTGCTTGGGCGGCCCCGGATACGCAGTATTTT. As protein: CAWAAPDTQYF.

The rearrangement joins TRBV23-1 to TRBJ2-7, with D perhaps TRBD1 (6 bases). TRBV23-1 is designated an ORF whose function remains uncertain. V was clipped by 4 bases and J by 2 bases, with 15 bases between them. This CDR3 comprises 15 residues. The CDR3 reads CASSLWTAFPYEQYF. The CDR3 DNA reads TGCGCCAGCAGTCTCTGGACAGCGTTTCCCTACGAGCAGTACTTC.

The chain combines TRBV2 with TRBJ2-2, with D unresolved. Trimming removed 6 bases at V and 6 bases at J, with 11 bases between. The CDR3 loop spans 13 amino acids. Germline V lookup: CDR1 SNHLY, CDR2 FYNNEI. The CDR3 region is CASRADNAGELFF. The CDR3 DNA reads TGTGCCAGCAGGGCAGATAACGCCGGGGAGCTGTTTTTT.

This chain connects TRBV9 to TRBJ2-1, with 14 bases fitting TRBD2. The V gene end was trimmed by 7 bases and the J gene end by 13 bases; junction bases not matched to a gene: 7. CDR3 length: 13 residues. CDR1 is SGDLS, CDR2 YYNGEE, per germline. CDR3 in amino acids: CASRTGTSGGQFF. For the CDR3, the DNA is TGTGCCAGCCGGACGGGGACTAGCGGGGGCCAGTTCTTC.

The chain recombines TRBV2 with TRBJ1-2; tentatively, D is TRBD1 (5 bases). Germline values: CDR1 SNHLY, CDR2 FYNNEI. V dropped 3 bases and J dropped 8 bases, with 16 bases sitting between them. CDR3 length equals 14 residues. The CDR3 region is CASSDERGSEGYTF. CDR3 sequence (DNA): TGTGCCAGCAGTGATGAAAGGGGATCGGAGGGCTACACCTTC.

The chain combines TRBV29-1 with TRBJ2-5; no firm D call. Germline CDR1 SQVTM, CDR2 ANQGSEA. V was pared by 7 bases and J by 9 bases, with 15 bases between. The CDR3 loop spans 11 amino acids. The CDR3 nucleotides are TGCAGCGGGCGCGGCCCTGGGGCCCAGTACTTC. It codes for CSGRGPGAQYF.

The chain joins TRBV5-1 to TRBJ1-1; 8 bases agree with TRBD1. The CDR3 is made up of 13 amino acids. The germline V gene has CDR1 SGHRS and CDR2 YFSETQ. Trimming cost V 3 bases and J 5 bases; bases outside gene matches: 3. CDR3 sequence reads: CASSYRQGTEAFF. The CDR3 DNA is TGCGCCAGCAGCTACCGACAGGGGACTGAAGCTTTCTTT.

CDR3 region: CASRERDILITDTQYF. CDR3 sequence (DNA): TGTGCCAGCAGGGAGCGGGACATCCTAATCACAGATACGCAGTATTTT. The rearrangement joins TRBV2 to TRBJ2-3; weak D call: TRBD2 (7 bases). V lost 6 bases and J 2 bases, leaving 18 bases between the germline ends. From germline, CDR1 is SNHLY and CDR2 FYNNEI. CDR3 length: 16 residues. Combining the CDR3 with reference TRBV2 and TRBJ2-3 gives the whole variable domain EPEVTQTPSHQVTQMGQEVILRCVPISNHLYFYWYRQILGQKVEFLVSFYNNEISEKSEIFDDQFSVERPDGSNFTLKIRSTKLEDSAMYFCASRERDILITDTQYFGPGTRLTVL.

The J gene is TRBJ2-3, the V gene TRBV7-9; 9 bases are a match to TRBD1. The CDR3 runs to 15 residues. V was pared by 5 bases and J by 3 bases, with 6 bases of the junction left unmatched. CDR1 is SEHNR and CDR2 is FQNEAQ in the germline V gene (reference sequence). The CDR3 coding sequence is TGTGCCAGCAGCCTCGGACAGGGGAAAACAGATACGCAGTATTTT. This encodes CASSLGQGKTDTQYF.

V gene TRBV6-5 combines with J gene TRBJ1-5; unclear D gene. V was trimmed by 0 bases and J by 7 bases, leaving 7 bases between them. In germline, CDR1 is MNHEY, CDR2 SVGAGI. The CDR3 consists of 13 residues. The CDR3 is CASSYSRVQPQHF. CDR3 bases: TGTGCCAGCAGTTACTCGAGAGTCCAGCCCCAGCATTTT.

The V and J genes are TRBV30 and TRBJ2-7, with 10 nucleotides matching TRBD1. Trimming cost V 1 base and J 6 bases; bases outside gene matches: 15. CDR1 is GTSNPN and CDR2 is SVGIG in the germline V gene (reference sequence). The CDR3 runs 17 residues. Here the CDR3 DNA reads TGTGCCTGGAGTGCACCCCTATGGGACAGGGGCTCCGCCGAGCAGTACTTC. This sequence encodes CAWSAPLWDRGSAEQYF. Based on the CDR3 plus reference TRBV30 and TRBJ2-7, the full variable domain is SQTIHQWPATLVQPVGSPLSLECTVEGTSNPNLYWYRQAAGRGLQLLFYSVGIGQISSEVPQNLSASRPQDRQFILSSKKLLLSDSGFYLCAWSAPLWDRGSAEQYFGPGTRLTVT.

The chain couples TRBV29-1 to TRBJ1-5, with D possibly being TRBD1 (5 bases). V lost 6 bases and J 7 bases, leaving 19 bases between the germline ends. The CDR3 runs to 14 residues. Germline CDR1 is SQVTM and CDR2 is ANQGSEA. The CDR3 DNA follows: TGCAGCGTCAAGGGGCCAGGCCTAGACCAGCCCCAGCATTTT. It codes for CSVKGPGLDQPQHF.

Only one count was recorded for this clone. The V gene is TRBV27, the J gene TRBJ1-2; tentative D call: TRBD1 (6 bases). The CDR3 totals 13 residues. V was pared by 6 bases and J by 8 bases, with 16 bases between. The germline V gene has CDR1 MNHEY and CDR2 SMNVEV (reference sequence). CDR3 amino acids: CASRPDSLQGYTF. CDR3 sequence (DNA): TGTGCCAGCAGGCCGGACAGCCTTCAAGGCTACACCTTC.